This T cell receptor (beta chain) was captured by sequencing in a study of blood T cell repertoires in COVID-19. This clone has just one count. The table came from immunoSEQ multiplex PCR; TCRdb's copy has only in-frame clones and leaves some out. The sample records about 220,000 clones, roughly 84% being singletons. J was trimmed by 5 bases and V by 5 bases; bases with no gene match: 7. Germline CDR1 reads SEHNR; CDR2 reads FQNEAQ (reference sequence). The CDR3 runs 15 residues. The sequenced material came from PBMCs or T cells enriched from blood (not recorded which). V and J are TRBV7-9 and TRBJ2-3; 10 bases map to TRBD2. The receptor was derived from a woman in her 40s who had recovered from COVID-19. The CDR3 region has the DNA TGTGCCAGCAGCCGTGGGACTAGCGCCCTAGATACGCAGTATTTT. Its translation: CASSRGTSALDTQYF.